This TCR beta chain was profiled in a study of T cell responses to AZD1222 COVID-19 vaccine. The V gene's germline CDR1 is LGHNA and CDR2 YNFKEQ. Trimming took off 0 bases at V and 5 bases at J, with 24 bases between the two ends. The length of the CDR3 is 19 residues. Profiling relied on immunoSEQ multiplex PCR, and the TCRdb table lists in-frame clones only, not all of them. Of 180,000 or so clones listed, 92% were seen once; the top ten hold roughly 2%. The chain combines TRBV4-2 with TRBJ2-3; D is undetermined. This specimen consisted of peripheral blood, obtained 28 days after the second AZD1222 dose. This clonotype was obtained from an adult who received the AZD1222 COVID-19 vaccine. CDR3 in amino acids: CASSQDRSPLVGIEDTQYF. Here the CDR3 DNA reads TGTGCCAGCAGCCAAGATCGATCGCCCCTAGTTGGGATCGAAGATACGCAGTATTTT.